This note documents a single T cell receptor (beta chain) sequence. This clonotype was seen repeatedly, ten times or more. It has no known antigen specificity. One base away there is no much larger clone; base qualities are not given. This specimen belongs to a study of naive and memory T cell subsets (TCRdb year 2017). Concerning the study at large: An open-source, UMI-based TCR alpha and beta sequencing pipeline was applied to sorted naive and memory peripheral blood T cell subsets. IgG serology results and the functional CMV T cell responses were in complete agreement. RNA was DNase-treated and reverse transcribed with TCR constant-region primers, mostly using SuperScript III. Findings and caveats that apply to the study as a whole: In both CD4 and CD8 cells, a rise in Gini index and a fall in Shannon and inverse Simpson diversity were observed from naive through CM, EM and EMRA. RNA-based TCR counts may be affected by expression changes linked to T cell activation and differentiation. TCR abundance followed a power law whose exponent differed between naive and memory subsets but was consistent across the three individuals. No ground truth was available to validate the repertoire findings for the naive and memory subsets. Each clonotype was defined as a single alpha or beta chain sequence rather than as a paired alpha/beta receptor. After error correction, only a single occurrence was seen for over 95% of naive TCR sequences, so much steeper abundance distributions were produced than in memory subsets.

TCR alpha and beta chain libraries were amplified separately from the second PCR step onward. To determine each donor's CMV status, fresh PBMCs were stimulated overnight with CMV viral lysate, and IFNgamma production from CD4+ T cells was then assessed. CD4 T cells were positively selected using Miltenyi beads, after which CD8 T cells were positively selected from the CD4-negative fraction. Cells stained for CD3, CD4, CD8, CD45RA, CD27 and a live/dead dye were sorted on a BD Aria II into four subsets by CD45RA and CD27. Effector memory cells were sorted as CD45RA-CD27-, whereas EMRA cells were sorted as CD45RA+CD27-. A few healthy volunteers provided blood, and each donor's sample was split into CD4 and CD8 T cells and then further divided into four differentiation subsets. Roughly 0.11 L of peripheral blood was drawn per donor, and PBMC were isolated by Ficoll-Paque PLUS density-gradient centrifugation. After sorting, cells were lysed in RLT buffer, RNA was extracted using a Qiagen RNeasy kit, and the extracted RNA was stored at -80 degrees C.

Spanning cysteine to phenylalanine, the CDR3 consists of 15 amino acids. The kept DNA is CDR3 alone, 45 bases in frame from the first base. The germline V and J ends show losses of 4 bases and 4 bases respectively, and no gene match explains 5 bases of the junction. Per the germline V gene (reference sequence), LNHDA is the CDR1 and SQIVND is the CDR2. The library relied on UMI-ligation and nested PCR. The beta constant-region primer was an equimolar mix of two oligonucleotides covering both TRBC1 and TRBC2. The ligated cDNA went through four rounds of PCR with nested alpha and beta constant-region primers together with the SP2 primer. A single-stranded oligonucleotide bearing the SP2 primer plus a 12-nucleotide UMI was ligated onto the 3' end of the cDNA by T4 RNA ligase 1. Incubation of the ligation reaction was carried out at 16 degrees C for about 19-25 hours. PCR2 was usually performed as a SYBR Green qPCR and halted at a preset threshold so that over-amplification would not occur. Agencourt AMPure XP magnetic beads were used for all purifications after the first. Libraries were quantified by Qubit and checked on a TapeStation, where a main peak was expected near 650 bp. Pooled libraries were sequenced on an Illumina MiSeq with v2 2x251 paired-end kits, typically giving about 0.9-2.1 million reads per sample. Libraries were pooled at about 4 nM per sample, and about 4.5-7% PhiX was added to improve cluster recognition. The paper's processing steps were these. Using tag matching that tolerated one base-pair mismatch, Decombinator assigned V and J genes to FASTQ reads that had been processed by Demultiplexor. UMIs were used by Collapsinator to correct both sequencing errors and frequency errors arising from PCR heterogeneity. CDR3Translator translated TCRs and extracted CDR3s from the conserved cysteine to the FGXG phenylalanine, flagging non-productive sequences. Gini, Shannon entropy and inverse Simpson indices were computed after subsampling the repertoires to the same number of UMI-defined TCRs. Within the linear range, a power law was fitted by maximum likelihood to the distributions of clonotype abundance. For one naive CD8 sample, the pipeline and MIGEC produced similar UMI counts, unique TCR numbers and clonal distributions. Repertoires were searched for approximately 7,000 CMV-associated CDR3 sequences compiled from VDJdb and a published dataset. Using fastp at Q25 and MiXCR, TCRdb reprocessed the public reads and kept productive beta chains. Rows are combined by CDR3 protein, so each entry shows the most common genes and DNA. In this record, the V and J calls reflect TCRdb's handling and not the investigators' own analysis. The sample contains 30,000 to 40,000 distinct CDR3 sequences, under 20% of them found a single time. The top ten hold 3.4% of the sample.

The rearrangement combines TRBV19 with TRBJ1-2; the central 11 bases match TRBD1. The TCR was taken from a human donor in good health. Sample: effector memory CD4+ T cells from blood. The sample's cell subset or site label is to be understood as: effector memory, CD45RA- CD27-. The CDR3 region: CASSRRTGGSYGYTF. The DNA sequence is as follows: TGTGCCAGTAGTAGGAGGACAGGGGGCAGCTATGGCTACACCTTC.